This TCR beta chain was documented in a study of cytomegalovirus exposure and HLA in healthy donors. General observations from the study: TCR association rates varied by HLA locus in a later analysis, with DRB1 highest and HLA-C lowest.

The CDR3 spans 13 residues. V lost 6 bases, J lost 3 bases, and 0 bases stayed unmatched. The germline V gene encodes CDR1 SQVTM and CDR2 ANQGSEA. PCR was performed using 60 Vbeta and 13 Jbeta primers. Produced via immunoSEQ multiplex PCR; TCRdb's table is partial and in-frame only. The table records around 180,000 clones, about 82% of them present only once. This clone was seen a handful of times. Its cognate antigen is unknown. Specimen: PBMCs. This clonotype was sampled from a male donor in good health and CMV-seronegative. The chain uses TRBV29-1 and TRBJ2-5; 14 nucleotides align to TRBD2. DNA for the CDR3: TGCAGCGTGGGACTAGCGGGAGAAGAGACCCAGTACTTC. Protein sequence: CSVGLAGEETQYF.